Listed below are T cell receptor beta chains from one sample, sequenced in a study of cytomegalovirus exposure and HLA in healthy donors. Sequenced by immunoSEQ multiplex PCR; TCRdb stores in-frame clones only, minus some. Of around 200,000 clones in the sample, around 88% were seen once. Sequencing was performed on PBMCs. All receptors derive from a woman aged 18-29 years in good health and CMV-seronegative. CDR3s include the opening cysteine and the closing phenylalanine or tryptophan. Each record gives: D gene, V gene, J gene, clone size, CDR3 DNA, CDR3 protein. A D gene is named only where the DNA matches it firmly. A clone size is listed for some rows: how often the clone was seen (once, few, many), or a class if it is expanded.

>TRBD1|TRBV25-1|TRBJ1-2|once
TGTGCCAGCAGTGGGGCGGACAGGGTGAATGGCTACACCTTC
CASSGADRVNGYTF
>TRBD1|TRBV5-1|TRBJ2-4|once
TGCGCCAGCAGCTTGCAGCAGGGGGTCGCCAAAAACATTCAGTACTTC
CASSLQQGVAKNIQYF
>TRBD2|TRBV7-2|TRBJ2-1|-
TGTGCCAGCAGCCCGGGACTAGCGGGAGCAACGCAGTTCTTC
CASSPGLAGATQFF
>-|TRBV6-6|TRBJ2-4|-
TGTGCCAGCAGTTACCGGGTCCTTCTAGCCAAAAACATTCAGTACTTC
CASSYRVLLAKNIQYF
>-|TRBV21-1|TRBJ1-6|-
TGTGCCAGCAGCAAAGCGAGCTCCTATAATTCACCCCTCCACTTT
CASSKASSYNSPLHF
>TRBD1|TRBV5-8|TRBJ2-4|-
TGTGCCAGCAGCACCGGGGACAGGTTAGCCAAAAACATTCAGTACTTC
CASSTGDRLAKNIQYF
>-|TRBV11-3|TRBJ2-1|-
TGTGCCAGCAGCTTAGGGGGGCCTTCTAATCTTAATGAGCAGTTCTTC
CASSLGGPSNLNEQFF
>TRBD2|TRBV5-1|TRBJ2-5|-
TGCGCCAGCAGCTCGGGAGGGGGGTCCAGGTGGGCCCAGTACTTC
CASSSGGGSRWAQYF
>TRBD2|TRBV5-4|TRBJ2-7|few
TGTGCCAGCAGCTTGATGTTAGCGGGAGGGTACGAGCAGTACTTC
CASSLMLAGGYEQYF
>-|TRBV7-9|TRBJ1-5|-
TGTGCCAGCAGCCCGGGTTTTCAGCCCCAGCATTTT
CASSPGFQPQHF
>-|TRBV4-1|TRBJ2-5|-
TGCGCCAGCAGCGGAGGCGGTGAGACCCAGTACTTC
CASSGGGETQYF
>-|TRBV27|TRBJ2-3|-
TGTGCCAGCAGTCCCCTCGCGGGGGCGGGCACAGATACGCAGTATTTT
CASSPLAGAGTDTQYF
>-|TRBV4-1|TRBJ1-2|-
TGCGCCAGCAGCCAGACCTTCGGGAACTATGGCTACACCTTC
CASSQTFGNYGYTF
>-|TRBV7-9|TRBJ2-7|-
TGTTCCAGCAGCTCGACAGCCTACGAGCAGTACTTC
CSSSSTAYEQYF
>TRBD1|TRBV29-1|TRBJ2-7|-
TGCAGCGTTGAACCGGGACAGGGCGACGAGCAGTACTTC
CSVEPGQGDEQYF
>TRBD1|TRBV19|TRBJ1-1|-
TGTGCCAGTAGTTCCAGGACAGGGCTAAATTTCTTT
CASSSRTGLNFF
>-|TRBV4-2|TRBJ1-4|-
TGTGCCAGCAGCCAAGAACGAGGCTCTAATGAAAAACTGTTTTTT
CASSQERGSNEKLFF
>-|TRBV27|TRBJ2-1|-
TGTGCCAGCAGTTTATTAATTGGGGGCGATGAGCAGTTCTTC
CASSLLIGGDEQFF
>TRBD2|TRBV5-4|TRBJ2-7|-
TGTGCCAGCAGCTCGGGACTAGCGGGAGTCCTCTCCTACGAGCAGTACTTC
CASSSGLAGVLSYEQYF
>-|TRBV5-4|TRBJ1-1|-
TGTGCCAGCAGCCCCGGCCCCAGGGGTGACACTGAAGCTTTCTTT
CASSPGPRGDTEAFF
>TRBD1|TRBV7-2|TRBJ2-1|-
TGTGCCAGCAGCTTAGTCGGGACAGGGGAAGAGCAGTTCTTC
CASSLVGTGEEQFF
>TRBD2|TRBV15|TRBJ2-5|-
TGTGCCACCAGCAGGGGACTAGCCGAGGAGACCCAGTACTTC
CATSRGLAEETQYF
>-|TRBV7-7|TRBJ2-7|-
TGTGCCAGCAGCCGTGGCACAGCCTACGAGCAGTACTTC
CASSRGTAYEQYF
>-|TRBV6-6|TRBJ1-2|-
TGTGCCAGCAGTTACTCACTAAGTACCTATGGCTACACCTTC
CASSYSLSTYGYTF
>-|TRBV7-9|TRBJ1-5|-
TGTGCCAGCAGCTTAGGGCAGACTCTTAGCAATCAGCCCCAGCATTTT
CASSLGQTLSNQPQHF
>TRBD1|TRBV5-1|TRBJ2-3|-
TGCGCCAGCAGCTCGATCCGGGACAGAAGCACAGATACGCAGTATTTT
CASSSIRDRSTDTQYF
>-|TRBV5-6|TRBJ2-7|-
TGTGCCAGCAGCACCATCGGGGTCTCCTACGAGCAGTACTTC
CASSTIGVSYEQYF
>TRBD1|TRBV5-4|TRBJ2-1|-
TGTGCCAGCAGCGCAGGGGGAAATGAGCAGTTCTTC
CASSAGGNEQFF
>-|TRBV14|TRBJ1-2|-
TGTGCCAGCAGCCATGGGCCCAGCTATGGCTACACCTTC
CASSHGPSYGYTF
>-|TRBV18|TRBJ2-7|-
TGTGCCAGCTCAAATCGCGGTCCCCCCTACGAGCAGTACTTC
CASSNRGPPYEQYF
>-|TRBV6-5|TRBJ2-3|-
TGTGCCAGCAGTCAAGGACTCCTAAGCACAGATACGCAGTATTTT
CASSQGLLSTDTQYF
>TRBD1|TRBV12-5|TRBJ1-2|once
TGTGCTAGTGGTTTGAGGCCCCCAAGGGGGCGCGACTATGGCTACACCTTC
CASGLRPPRGRDYGYTF
>-|TRBV7-2|TRBJ2-1|-
TGTGCCAGCTACTCTAGCGCCAGCTCCTACAATGAGCAGTTCTTC
CASYSSASSYNEQFF
>-|TRBV18|TRBJ2-5|-
TGTGCCAGCTCACCCCTAACTTCCCAATTCTGGGAGACCCAGTACTTC
CASSPLTSQFWETQYF
>TRBD1|TRBV10-3|TRBJ2-2|-
TGTGCCATCAGTACGTTGGGACAGGGAAACACCGGGGAGCTGTTTTTT
CAISTLGQGNTGELFF
>-|TRBV27|TRBJ2-6|-
TGTGCCAGCAGCCTCCATACTGGTGGGGCCAACGTCCTGACTTTC
CASSLHTGGANVLTF